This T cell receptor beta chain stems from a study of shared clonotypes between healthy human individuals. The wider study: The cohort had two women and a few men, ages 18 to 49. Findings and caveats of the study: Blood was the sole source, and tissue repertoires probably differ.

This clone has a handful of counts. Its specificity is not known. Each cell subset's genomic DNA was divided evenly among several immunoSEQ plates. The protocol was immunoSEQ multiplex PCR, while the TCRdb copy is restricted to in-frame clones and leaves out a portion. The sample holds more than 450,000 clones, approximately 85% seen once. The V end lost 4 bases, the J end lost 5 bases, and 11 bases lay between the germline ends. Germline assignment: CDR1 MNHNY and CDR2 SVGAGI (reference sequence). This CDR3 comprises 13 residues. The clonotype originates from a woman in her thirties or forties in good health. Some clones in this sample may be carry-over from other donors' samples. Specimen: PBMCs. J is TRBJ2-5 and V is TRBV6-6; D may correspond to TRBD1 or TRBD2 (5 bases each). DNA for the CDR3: TGTGCCAGCAGTTTGCAGGGAGTGGAGACCCAGTACTTC. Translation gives CASSLQGVETQYF.